This paragraph reports one T cell receptor beta chain. What it recognizes is unknown. This sample stems from a study of cytomegalovirus exposure and HLA in healthy donors. CDR3 length: 16 amino acids. Deletions cut 4 bases from V and 0 bases from J, with 15 bases between. CDR1 is SGHRS and CDR2 is YFSETQ in the germline V gene. The PCR was carried out with 60 Vbeta primers and 13 Jbeta primers. Libraries were prepared by immunoSEQ multiplex PCR; TCRdb keeps only in-frame clonotypes and omits some of them. Its table records about 190,000 clones. Study-wide results and caveats: V- and J-gene trimming of TCR beta was linked (in a later analysis) to a missense DCLRE1C variant. Looking again later, the authors saw that most CMV-associated TCR beta chains seemed HLA-restricted. The authors judged a highly shared variant cluster likely a sequencing artifact.

Donors were ostensibly healthy at sampling, although undocumented immune exposures were probable. Sample: PBMCs. The TCR comes from a woman aged 25-40 years in good health and CMV-seropositive. The genes are TRBV5-1 and TRBJ2-3; D remains unclear. The CDR3 DNA follows: TGCGCCAGCAGCACCCCGGTAGATCCTAGCACAGATACGCAGTATTTT. Its translation: CASSTPVDPSTDTQYF. Full variable domain (missing parts from reference TRBV5-1 and TRBJ2-3): KAGVTQTPRYLIKTRGQQVTLSCSPISGHRSVSWYQQTPGQGLQFLFEYFSETQRNKGNFPGRFSGRQFSNSRSEMNVSTLELGDSALYLCASSTPVDPSTDTQYFGPGTRLTVL.